This record covers a single T cell receptor (beta chain). V lost 4 bases to trimming and J lost 11 bases; unmatched junction nucleotides: 9. This CDR3 is built from 13 residues. Germline V gene lookup returns CDR1 SGHDT and CDR2 YYEEEE. These data belong to a study of blood T cell repertoires in COVID-19. Measured with immunoSEQ multiplex PCR; TCRdb has only the in-frame clones, and not every one. The data show 200,000 to 250,000 clones, with approximately 80% seen just once and over 10% held by the top ten. The chain uses TRBV5-6 and TRBJ1-1; the match to TRBD1 covers 9 bases. Sample: peripheral blood. This TCR was sampled from a human donor in a cohort sampled during active COVID-19. CDR3 residues: CASSRDRVTWAFF. In nucleotides, the CDR3 is TGTGCCAGCAGCCGGGACAGGGTAACCTGGGCTTTCTTT.